This T cell receptor (beta chain) emerged from a study of blood T cell repertoires in COVID-19. Background on the study: Spain, Italy and the United States supplied samples that represented acute and convalescent COVID-19. T cells, B-cell-depleted T cells, or PBMCs provided the cDNA or gDNA that served as material.

In the original analysis: Quantification of nucleated cells was approximated via reference gene primer amplification. Sequenced by immunoSEQ multiplex PCR; TCRdb stores in-frame clones only, minus some. The D gene and trimming were derived from the DNA, and the V and J assignments and clone size from that table. The sample has over 25,000 clones, more than 80% seen once. From germline, CDR1 is LNHDA and CDR2 SQIVND (reference sequence). V was shortened by 0 bases and J by 2 bases, with 11 bases between the two germline ends. CDR3 length: 16 amino acids. This TCR was recovered from a woman of 80 years or more with acute or convalescent COVID-19. The chain is built from TRBV19 and TRBJ1-5; TRBD1 might be the D (6 bases). Sequenced input: peripheral blood. CDR3 residues: CASSIDRGAGNQPQHF. In DNA, the CDR3 is TGTGCCAGTAGTATAGATCGGGGGGCCGGCAATCAGCCCCAGCATTTT.